Following are 8 T cell receptor beta chains from one sample sequenced in a study of T cells of healthy individuals. TCRdb reanalysed the 5' RACE reads using MiXCR and keeps one entry per CDR3 protein. This sample has tens of thousands of distinct CDR3 sequences, with about 15% found just once. The receptors derive from a human donor in good health.

V gene TRBV7-2 combines with J gene TRBJ2-1; 13 bases agree with TRBD2. CDR3 length equals 17 residues. Germline V lookup: CDR1 SGHTA, CDR2 FQGNSA. With 4 bases clipped from V and 7 bases from J, the junction kept 10 bases outside the gene matches. The CDR3 loop reads CASSSPTGLAGSNEQFF. CDR3 nucleotide sequence: TGTGCCAGCAGCTCCCCTACGGGACTAGCGGGATCGAATGAGCAGTTCTTC. Drawing the rest from reference TRBV7-2 and TRBJ2-1, the complete variable domain is GAGVSQSPSNKVTEKGKDVELRCDPISGHTALYWYRQSLGQGLEFLIYFQGNSAPDKSGLPSDRFSAERTGGSVSTLTIQRTQQEDSAVYLCASSSPTGLAGSNEQFFGPGTRLTVL.

This clonotype was counted at least ten times. The chain uses TRBV10-3 and TRBJ2-3; D perhaps matches TRBD2 (6 bases). Trimming took off 3 bases at V and 0 bases at J, with 10 bases between the two ends. The CDR3 extends over 15 amino acids. Germline V gene lookup returns CDR1 ENHRY and CDR2 SYGVKD. The CDR3 spells CAISDGRPSTDTQYF. DNA of the CDR3: TGTGCCATCAGTGACGGGAGACCTAGCACAGATACGCAGTATTTT.

This sequence joins TRBV4-1 and TRBJ1-5; no firm D call. The length of the CDR3 is 14 residues. Germline assignment: CDR1 MGHRA and CDR2 YSYEKL. V lost 0 bases to trimming and J lost 5 bases, with 8 bases between them. The CDR3 is CASSQDDGHQPQHF. CDR3 nucleotides: TGCGCCAGCAGCCAAGATGACGGCCATCAGCCCCAGCATTTT.

In this sample, this clonotype turned up a few times. The chain links TRBV5-5 to TRBJ1-1; 11 bases map to TRBD1. Losses at the gene ends were 7 bases for V and 0 bases for J; bases not matched to a gene: 8. This CDR3 contains 16 residues. The germline V gene has CDR1 SGHKS and CDR2 YYEKEE (reference sequence). The CDR3 DNA is TGTGCCAGCCGCGAAGGGACAGGGGGGATGAACACTGAAGCTTTCTTT. It codes for CASREGTGGMNTEAFF.

There are a few counts of this clonotype. The chain couples TRBV27 to TRBJ1-5; possibly TRBD1 for D (6 bases). The V end was cut by 5 bases, the J end by 0 bases, with 11 bases between. The CDR3 is 15 amino acids. Germline values: CDR1 MNHEY, CDR2 SMNVEV (reference sequence). In nucleotides, the CDR3 is TGTGCCAGCAGTCCACAGGGTTATAGCAATCAGCCCCAGCATTTT. Residues: CASSPQGYSNQPQHF.

The table lists this clonotype with a few counts. The gene calls are TRBV30 and TRBJ1-4; 10 bases match TRBD1. CDR3 size: 15 residues. CDR1 and CDR2 (germline): GTSNPN, SVGIG (reference sequence). V gave up 2 bases and J gave up 8 bases; unmatched junction bases: 8. The CDR3 region is CAWSLDRGQGEKLFF. DNA of the CDR3: TGTGCCTGGAGTCTCGACAGGGGGCAGGGAGAAAAACTGTTTTTT.

There are many counts of this clonotype. The V call is TRBV20-1, the J call TRBJ2-1; D gene ambiguous. The ends were cut back, 3 bases at V and 3 bases at J, with 12 bases in the middle. CDR1 is DFQATT, CDR2 SNEGSKA, per germline (reference sequence). The CDR3 has 14 amino acids. In DNA form, the CDR3 reads TGCAGTGCTAGGAAGGCCGTGAACTACAATGAGCAGTTCTTC. Protein product: CSARKAVNYNEQFF.

The chain is built from TRBV6-2 or TRBV6-3 and TRBJ2-7; possibly TRBD1 for D (7 bases). Trimming pared 4 bases from V and 0 bases from J, leaving 10 bases between. Germline V CDR1 and CDR2: MNHEY, SVGEGT. This CDR3 is 14 amino acids long. The chain's CDR3 is CASSFQGGSYEQYF. CDR3 nucleotide sequence: TGTGCCAGCAGTTTCCAGGGGGGCTCCTACGAGCAGTACTTC.